The entry below describes one T cell receptor (beta chain). This clonotype was counted only a few times. Its antigen specificity is not known. Base qualities are not recorded, but no much larger clone differs from it by a single base. The library was prepared using PCR. The reads were generated on an Illumina HiSeq 2500. To reduce PCR and sequencing biases, unique molecular identifiers were incorporated into the TCR beta cDNA libraries. Every 1 to 10 million input T cells yielded approximately 500,000 cDNA molecules, meaning each molecule approximated one T cell. The patient libraries were prepared and sequenced using the same protocol as the earlier healthy control dataset. Within a given batch, samples were prepared together, multiplexed and sequenced on the same HiSeq lane. In the authors' own workflow: Raw barcoded reads were processed with MIGEC, and single-read molecular identifier groups were discarded before consensus assembly and CDR3 extraction. Clonotype tables were post-analysed with VDJtools, and diversity was normalized by down-sampling all datasets to the smallest sample size. To correct batch-related cross-sample contamination, repertoire overlap clustering matched CDR3 amino acid sequences but not nucleotide sequences. TCRdb handled the public reads itself, with Q25 trimming in fastp and clone calling in MiXCR, and kept productive beta chains. Under each unique CDR3 protein, matching rows form one entry showing the most common genes and DNA. What appears here as the V and J calls and clone size reflects TCRdb's work, not the paper's. The sample yields about 820,000 distinct CDR3 sequences; approximately 53% were counted once. The top ten hold over 4% of the sample.

This record comes from a study of post-analysis software for immune sequencing data (dated by TCRdb to about 2015). With regard to the full study: Relapsing-remitting, secondary progressive and progressive-relapsing multiple sclerosis were recorded as disease courses, and subtype annotation was lacking for some patients. A subset of samples was prepared in parallel using single-end sample barcoding, then pooled and co-amplified after Illumina adapter ligation. The patient repertoires were compared against about 10 previously published healthy control repertoires obtained from donors aged 6 to 25 years.

TCR beta repertoires were profiled from peripheral blood of some 13 young patients with multiple sclerosis to demonstrate the VDJtools post-analysis software. The patients with multiple sclerosis were children and adolescents between about 6 and 17 years of age. Broad study findings and their caveats: Direct clustering with F measure showed strong co-clustering of samples prepared in the same batch, prompting a batch-effect correction. Multiple sclerosis patients had significantly lower normalized Chao1 diversity than controls, a result that suggests substantial peripheral T-cell clonal expansion. The multiple sclerosis patient group was slightly younger than the control group.

Sequencing was done on a sample of blood. The TCR sequence derives from a girl between 5 and 17 years old with multiple sclerosis.

The DNA sequence is as follows: TGTGCCAGCAGCGCAGACTCCTCTGGTTCGGAGACCCAGTACTTC. This sequence encodes CASSADSSGSETQYF. This chain joins TRBV7-3 to TRBJ2-7, with the D gene not clear enough to name. The J call could be wrong; TRBJ2-5 is a better fit for the DNA end. Sequences SGHTA (CDR1) and FQGTGA (CDR2) are obtained from the germline V gene. The cysteine opens and the phenylalanine closes a CDR3 of 15 amino acids. Just CDR3 DNA is preserved here, 45 bases in frame from base 1.